The next 22 T cell receptor beta chains were all read from a single sample in a study of beta chain features in type 1 diabetes. Study-wide results and limits: There was a moderate but significant shortening of TCRB CDR3s in all four CD4+ subsets of Type 1 diabetes patients.

The investigators reverse transcribed all of the isolated RNA, so they sequenced expressed TCRB transcripts. The assay was immunoSEQ multiplex PCR, and TCRdb's table has in-frame clones only and misses some. The data show 630,000 or so clones, with 11% to 15% seen just once and less than 0.04% held by the top ten. These receptors have no identified antigens. The sequencing sample was made of naive CD4+ T cells from blood. The source of these receptors is a man aged 18 to 30 with type 1 diabetes.

This sequence joins TRBV30 and TRBJ1-1; 7 nucleotides agree with TRBD1. The germline V gene encodes CDR1 GTSNPN and CDR2 SVGIG (reference sequence). The CDR3 sequence is 12 residues long. The J segment lost 0 bases and the V segment lost 8 bases, leaving 3 bases of the junction unmatched. In DNA form, the CDR3 reads TGTGCCGCAGGACAGGTGAACACTGAAGCTTTCTTT. Protein: CAAGQVNTEAFF.

This chain links TRBV6-1 with TRBJ2-2; no clear D gene. Germline loops: CDR1 MNHNS, CDR2 SASEGT. The CDR3 length is 15 residues. V was pared by 6 bases and J by 4 bases, with 15 bases between. The CDR3 protein is CASSRVYSGTGELFF. CDR3 nucleotides: TGTGCCAGCAGCCGGGTCTACAGTGGCACCGGGGAGCTGTTTTTT.

This clone was seen only a few times. The rearrangement uses TRBV15 and TRBJ2-5; D uncertain. CDR3 length: 15 amino acids. V lost 0 bases and J 2 bases, leaving 10 bases between the germline ends. Germline V lookup: CDR1 LNHNV, CDR2 YYDKDF (reference sequence). CDR3 nucleotide sequence: TGTGCCACCAGCAGAGACCCGGGCGGACAAGAGACCCAGTACTTC. Protein product: CATSRDPGGQETQYF.

The chain combines TRBV7-2 with TRBJ2-1; possible D gene TRBD2, 5 bases. Trimming pared 8 bases from V and 3 bases from J, leaving 11 bases between. The germline gives CDR1 SGHTA, CDR2 FQGNSA. CDR3 length equals 13 residues. CDR3 sequence (DNA): TGTGCCAGCGGACTTTCGAGCTACAATGAGCAGTTCTTC. Its protein product is CASGLSSYNEQFF.

Comments on this clone: This specimen includes other DNA sequences encoding the same CDR3. The rearrangement joins TRBV29-1 to TRBJ1-1; 7 nucleotides match TRBD1. This CDR3 contains 13 residues. The germline CDR1 and CDR2 sequences are SQVTM and ANQGSEA. Trimming at V came to 3 bases and at J to 2 bases, leaving 3 bases not matched to a gene. This CDR3 reads CSVEGTENTEAFF. The CDR3 DNA reads as TGCAGCGTTGAGGGGACAGAAAACACTGAAGCTTTCTTT.

This clone occurred a few times. The genes are TRBV30 and TRBJ1-2; 8 nucleotides line up with TRBD1. J lost 4 bases, V lost 5 bases, and 6 bases had no gene match. The CDR3 spans 13 residues. The germline CDR1 and CDR2 sequences are GTSNPN and SVGIG (reference sequence). CDR3: CAWPGQGGYGYTF. The CDR3 region has the DNA TGTGCCTGGCCTGGACAGGGCGGCTATGGCTACACCTTC.

This clone was seen a handful of times. The DNA of the CDR3 is TGTGCCATCAGTGATGGCGGGAGGGCCGAGGCCGGGGAGCTGTTTTTT. This translates into CAISDGGRAEAGELFF. The chain couples TRBV10-3 to TRBJ2-2; 9 bases are a match to TRBD2. There are 16 residues in the CDR3. The V gene end was trimmed by 3 bases and the J gene end by 6 bases; junction bases not matched to a gene: 8. Looked up from germline, CDR1 is ENHRY and CDR2 is SYGVKD.

Regarding this clone: The same CDR3 is also encoded by other DNA sequences in this sample. The rearrangement links TRBV7-9 to TRBJ1-1; 8 bases agree with TRBD1. The V gene's germline CDR1 is SEHNR and CDR2 FQNEAQ (reference sequence). The trim removed 5 bases at V and 4 bases at J, leaving 6 bases unmatched. This CDR3 region has 14 residues. CDR3 residues: CASSLGQGSTEAFF. The CDR3 DNA is TGTGCCAGCAGCCTTGGACAGGGATCCACTGAAGCTTTCTTT.

The rearrangement links TRBV7-3 to TRBJ1-3; possibly TRBD1 for D (6 bases). This CDR3 region has 14 residues. V dropped 5 bases and J dropped 0 bases, with 8 bases sitting between them. The germline gives CDR1 SGHTA, CDR2 FQGTGA. The CDR3 bases are TGTGCCAGCAGCCCACAGGGCTCTGGAAACACCATATATTTT. It is translated as CASSPQGSGNTIYF.

This clone was found a few times. CDR3 loop: CSVADRDEQYF. In nucleotides, the CDR3 is TGCAGCGTCGCTGACAGGGACGAGCAGTACTTC. The V gene is TRBV29-1, the J gene TRBJ2-7, with 7 positions matching TRBD1. This CDR3 is built from 11 residues. Unmatched junction bases numbered 4, after V lost 6 bases and J lost 5 bases. The germline V gene encodes CDR1 SQVTM and CDR2 ANQGSEA.

This clone has just one count. This sequence joins TRBV10-2 and TRBJ2-3; TRBD2 matches 8 bases. This CDR3 has 14 residues. Germline trimming cut 8 bases from V and 2 bases from J; bases unmatched to any gene: 6. Per the germline V gene, CDR1 is WSHSY and CDR2 is SAAADI. The CDR3: CASRRGAVTDTQYF. CDR3 DNA: TGCGCCAGCCGGCGGGGGGCCGTCACAGATACGCAGTATTTT.

The chain links TRBV5-4 to TRBJ2-1; D ambiguous. This CDR3 is 16 amino acids long. In germline, CDR1 is SGHNT, CDR2 YYREEE (reference sequence). Trimming left V 1 base short and J 0 bases short, with 11 bases between. The CDR3 region has the DNA TGTGCCAGCAGCTTGATGGACCTGAGCTCCTACAATGAGCAGTTCTTC. This translates into CASSLMDLSSYNEQFF.

The J gene is TRBJ1-1, the V gene TRBV27, with 7 positions matching TRBD1. The CDR3 is 15 residues long. Losses at the gene ends were 6 bases for V and 0 bases for J; bases not matched to a gene: 7. In germline, CDR1 is MNHEY, CDR2 SMNVEV (reference sequence). CDR3 sequence reads: CASRPKGQMNTEAFF. The DNA of the CDR3 is TGTGCCAGCAGACCTAAGGGACAGATGAACACTGAAGCTTTCTTT.

This clone was counted many times. V is TRBV14 and J is TRBJ2-1, with no clear D. Germline V gene sequence: CDR1 SGHDN, CDR2 FVKESK. The CDR3 runs to 11 residues. Trimming cost V 1 base and J 13 bases, with 8 bases left between them. This chain's CDR3 is CASSQAENQFF. CDR3 bases: TGTGCCAGCAGCCAAGCCGAGAACCAGTTCTTC. Looking up the rest from reference TRBV14 and TRBJ2-1 gives the full variable domain: EAGVTQFPSHSVIEKGQTVTLRCDPISGHDNLYWYRRVMGKEIKFLLHFVKESKQDESGMPNNRFLAERTGGTYSTLKVQPAELEDSGVYFCASSQAENQFFGPGTRLTVL.

In this sample, this clone turned up a few times. The rearrangement links TRBV5-1 to TRBJ2-5; 12 bases line up with TRBD2. The V gene end was trimmed by 1 base and the J gene end by 4 bases; junction bases not matched to a gene: 5. CDR1 and CDR2 (germline): SGHRS, YFSETQ. The CDR3 loop spans 16 amino acids. The DNA of the CDR3 is TGCGCCAGCAGCTTGCAACTAGCGGGAGGAGGAGAGACCCAGTACTTC. Translating gives CASSLQLAGGGETQYF.

In this sample, this clone turned up a few times. The chain joins TRBV10-3 to TRBJ2-7, with D perhaps matching TRBD1 (5 bases). The CDR3 length is 12 residues. V was cut by 10 bases and J by 3 bases, with 13 bases left in between. Germline CDR1 ENHRY, CDR2 SYGVKD. The CDR3 loop is CATGHGSYEQYF. The CDR3 DNA is TGTGCCACCGGACACGGTAGCTACGAGCAGTACTTC.

CDR3 amino acids: CASSAKTMATGLNYGYTF. In DNA, the CDR3 is TGTGCCAGCAGTGCAAAAACGATGGCCACAGGCCTTAACTATGGCTACACCTTC. The rearrangement uses TRBV25-1 and TRBJ1-2; TRBD1 might be the D (5 bases). The CDR3 contains 18 residues. Germline V gene sequence: CDR1 MGHDK, CDR2 SYGVNS. Trimming took 4 bases from V and 1 from J, leaving 22 bases between them.

The chain employs TRBV6-5 and TRBJ2-7, with 8 bases fitting TRBD1. This CDR3 has 15 amino acids. Unmatched junction bases numbered 9, after V lost 5 bases and J lost 3 bases. Germline values: CDR1 MNHEY, CDR2 SVGAGI. The CDR3 nucleotides are TGTGCCAGCAGTCCCGGGACAGGCAACAACTACGAGCAGTACTTC. Encoded protein: CASSPGTGNNYEQYF.

The CDR3 spells CASTATGFGGYTF. In DNA form, the CDR3 reads TGTGCCAGCACCGCGACAGGGTTTGGTGGCTACACCTTC. This chain uses TRBV5-6 with TRBJ1-2; TRBD1 matches 7 bases. The length of the CDR3 is 13 residues. The V and J ends lost 6 bases and 7 bases, in that order; junction bases with no gene match: 9. Germline V CDR1 and CDR2: SGHDT, YYEEEE.

The CDR3 here is CASSRWPGQAYEQYF. CDR3 nucleotides: TGTGCCAGCAGTCGCTGGCCGGGACAGGCCTACGAGCAGTACTTC. The V gene is TRBV27, the J gene TRBJ2-7; 8 bases fit TRBD1. Trimming cost V 5 bases and J 2 bases; bases outside gene matches: 8. The CDR3 covers 15 residues. The germline V gene has CDR1 MNHEY and CDR2 SMNVEV (reference sequence).

This rearrangement joins TRBV15 to TRBJ2-7; D tentatively reads TRBD1 or TRBD2 (5 bases each). This CDR3 has 14 amino acids. CDR1 is LNHNV and CDR2 is YYDKDF in the germline V gene (reference sequence). Trimming cost V 4 bases and J 2 bases, with 12 bases left between them. CDR3 loop: CATSTRDLTYEQYF. The CDR3 nucleotides are TGTGCCACCAGCACCCGGGACCTCACCTACGAGCAGTACTTC.

This clone was recorded a few times. The chain combines TRBV11-2 with TRBJ2-3; 10 bases map to TRBD2. Looked up from germline, CDR1 is SGHAT and CDR2 is FQNNGV. The CDR3 sequence is 17 residues long. Trimming cost V 5 bases and J 3 bases; bases outside gene matches: 11. CDR3 sequence: CASSPSTAGGGTDTQYF. DNA of the CDR3: TGTGCCAGCAGCCCATCGACAGCGGGGGGGGGAACAGATACGCAGTATTTT. Drawing the rest from reference TRBV11-2 and TRBJ2-3, the complete variable domain is EAGVAQSPRYKIIEKRQSVAFWCNPISGHATLYWYQQILGQGPKLLIQFQNNGVVDDSQLPKDRFSAERLKGVDSTLKIQPAKLEDSAVYLCASSPSTAGGGTDTQYFGPGTRLTVL.